A selection of T cell receptor beta chains follows, all from one sample in a study of tumor-infiltrating lymphocytes in oesophageal squamous cell carcinoma. One entry per CDR3 protein results from TCRdb running MiXCR on the PCR reads. In the table there are about 12,000 distinct CDR3 sequences, roughly three fifths of which are singletons. Material for sequencing was esophageal tumor tissue. These receptors all come from a female donor with esophageal squamous cell carcinoma. CDR3s include the opening cysteine and the closing phenylalanine or tryptophan.

j_gene | v_gene | CDR3aa
. | TRBV7-2 | CASSSRLQETQYF
. | TRBV7-9 | CASSLNSFQTYEQYF
. | TRBV12-3/TRBV12-4 | CASSARGLAGGNEQFF
TRBJ1-1 | TRBV7-2 | CASRRGRDTEAFF
TRBJ2-3 | TRBV7-8 | CASSSPTDTQYF
. | TRBV7-3 | CASSLGQGLETQYF
TRBJ1-3 | TRBV28 | CASSFFTGFGNTIYF
TRBJ2-5 | TRBV7-2 | CASSLVAGGQETQYF
. | TRBV6-2/TRBV6-3 | CASSQGRNNYGYTF
TRBJ2-3 | TRBV7-2 | CASSTMSWDTQYF
. | TRBV7-4 | CASSGTQILAFF
TRBJ1-1 | TRBV6-1 | CASRVDRENTEAFF
TRBJ2-3 | TRBV7-3 | CASSPRTGAPDTQYF
. | TRBV7-8 | CASSLSEVRKETQYF
TRBJ1-5 | TRBV7-2 | CASSLVGRNGNQPQHF
TRBJ2-7 | TRBV7-8 | CASSPKTSGSFHEQYF
TRBJ2-1 | TRBV11-2 | CASSWRGGTEYYEQFF
TRBJ2-4 | TRBV7-8 | CASSLGTLGNSPLHF
TRBJ2-1 | TRBV12-3/TRBV12-4 | CASSLAASSYNEQFF
. | TRBV12-3/TRBV12-4 | CASSLDGPYEQYF
. | TRBV11-2 | CASSLGWGTQETQYF
TRBJ2-2 | TRBV7-3 | CASSLQVTGELFF
TRBJ1-4 | TRBV6-6 | CASRYRGQANEKLFF
. | TRBV6-6 | CASREIGRYNEQFF
TRBJ2-5 | TRBV7-2 | CASSPQTGWGETQYF
TRBJ2-3 | TRBV7-6 | CASSLAHTTDTQYF
TRBJ2-1 | TRBV7-2 | CASSLVAGGPNEQFF
TRBJ2-3 | TRBV28 | CASSRLARTDTQYF
TRBJ2-1 | TRBV5-1 | CASRQTSVGGNEQFF
. | TRBV7-9 | CASSPVGTSYEQYF
TRBJ2-1 | TRBV24-1 | CATSVQGPSEQFF
TRBJ2-3 | TRBV7-6 | CASSLGAGFTDTQYF
TRBJ2-5 | TRBV11-2 | CASSPRTGTFQTQYF
TRBJ2-7 | TRBV12-2 | CASRLALGEQYF
TRBJ1-1 | TRBV6-4 | CASSVEVNTEAFF
TRBJ1-2 | TRBV7-9 | CASSLEYGSGYTF
TRBJ1-1 | TRBV7-8 | CASSLTPWDGSEAFF
. | TRBV6-6 | CASSSLTGMNEQYF
TRBJ2-2 | TRBV7-2 | CASSLGANTGELFF
. | TRBV7-3 | CASSDWRAGNEQFF
TRBJ2-2 | TRBV7-4 | CASSLPGTANTGELFF
TRBJ2-1 | TRBV6-6 | CASSYSAGAGGVREQFF
TRBJ1-5 | TRBV7-2 | CASSLVAGEDQPQHF
TRBJ2-3 | TRBV7-3 | CASSLSGPGADTQYF
TRBJ2-3 | TRBV7-2 | CASSRDFTDTQYF
TRBJ1-2 | TRBV4-1 | CASSDRIRGYTF
TRBJ2-1 | TRBV7-9 | CASSLDRSVAAEQFF
TRBJ2-5 | TRBV24-1 | CATSDSTGQETQYF
TRBJ2-5 | TRBV7-8 | CASSLFEAVLETQYF
TRBJ2-5 | TRBV6-6 | CASSGLAGYLEQYF
TRBJ2-5 | TRBV7-2 | CASGPKAQYF
. | TRBV7-3 | CASTRGQGNTEAFF
TRBJ1-4 | TRBV28 | CASSVTGTGVEKLFF
TRBJ2-1 | TRBV7-2 | CASSLMTGTHNEQFF